The present TCR beta chain was sequenced within a study of T cells in Graves' hyperthyroidism and ophthalmopathy. Thyroid ultrasound and orbital computed tomography, with clinical symptoms and serum thyroxine and TRAb, informed diagnoses. Fresh peripheral blood, around 10 ml, yielded the PBMCs. The table lists this clonotype with a few counts. The antigen is undetermined. RNA transcripts gave rise to amplified TCR beta CDR3 regions. The HTBI primer set served for first-round RT-PCR of the TCR CDR3. Each CDR3 protein is one row after TCRdb ran MiXCR on the multiplex PCR reads. Among 500,000 to 550,000 distinct CDR3 sequences listed, 15% to 20% were seen once. The study, taken as a whole, reports: Most thyroid clonotypes expanded above 0.001 appeared in blood too.

This CDR3 spans 14 amino acids. Germline-derived CDR1 and CDR2 are SEHNR and FQNEAQ (reference sequence). Losses at the gene ends were 3 bases for V and 3 bases for J; bases not matched to a gene: 3. The clonotype comes from a man aged 35 to 55 with Graves' ophthalmopathy. The sample comprised blood. The chain recombines TRBV7-9 with TRBJ1-2; 8 bases agree with TRBD1. CDR3 sequence (DNA): TGTGCCAGCAGCTTTCAGGGGGCGGACTATGGCTACACCTTC. It codes for CASSFQGADYGYTF.